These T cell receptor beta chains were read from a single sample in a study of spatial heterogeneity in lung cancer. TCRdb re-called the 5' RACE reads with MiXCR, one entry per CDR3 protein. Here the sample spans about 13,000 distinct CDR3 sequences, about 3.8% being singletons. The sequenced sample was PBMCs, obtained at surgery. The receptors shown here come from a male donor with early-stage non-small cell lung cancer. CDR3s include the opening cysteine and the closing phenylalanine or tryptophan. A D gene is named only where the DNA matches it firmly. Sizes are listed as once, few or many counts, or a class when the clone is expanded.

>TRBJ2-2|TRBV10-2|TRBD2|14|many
TGCGCCAGCACAGGACTAGCGAACACCGGGGAGCTGTTTTTT
CASTGLANTGELFF
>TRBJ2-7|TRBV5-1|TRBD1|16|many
TGCGCCAGCAGCTTCTTCGGACAGGGGGCTTCAGACGAGCAGTACTTC
CASSFFGQGASDEQYF
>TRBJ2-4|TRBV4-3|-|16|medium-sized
TGCGCCAGCAGCCAGGCAGGGGACGGCCCAAAAAACATTCAGTACTTC
CASSQAGDGPKNIQYF
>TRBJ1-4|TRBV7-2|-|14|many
TGTGCCAGCAGCCCCCAACAGTCTAATGAAAAACTGTTTTTT
CASSPQQSNEKLFF
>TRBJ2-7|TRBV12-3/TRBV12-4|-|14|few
TGTGCCAGCAGGCCGACTGGGGGGAGTTACGAGCAGTACTTC
CASRPTGGSYEQYF
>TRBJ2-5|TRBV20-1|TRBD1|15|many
TGCAGTGCTAGAGATGGCAGGGGGTTCTGGGAGACCCAGTACTTC
CSARDGRGFWETQYF
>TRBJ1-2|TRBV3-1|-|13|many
TGTGCCAGCAGCCAGGGACGACCAGATGGCTACACCTTC
CASSQGRPDGYTF
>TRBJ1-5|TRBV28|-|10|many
TGTGCCAGCGGGAATCAGCCCCAGCATTTT
CASGNQPQHF
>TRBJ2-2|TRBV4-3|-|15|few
TGCGCCAGCAGCCAAGGACGGGGGTGGGTCGGGGAGCTGTTTTTT
CASSQGRGWVGELFF
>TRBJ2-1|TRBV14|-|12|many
TGTGCCAGCAGCGCCTCTAGGGGTGAGCAGTTCTTC
CASSASRGEQFF
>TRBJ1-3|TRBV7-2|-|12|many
TGTGCCAGCAGCGTAAACCCGGACACCATATATTTT
CASSVNPDTIYF
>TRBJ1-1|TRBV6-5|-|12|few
TGTGCCATCGGGACCCGGAACACTGAAGCTTTCTTT
CAIGTRNTEAFF
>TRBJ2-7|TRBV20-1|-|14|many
TGCAGTGCCCCGGGTGGACTCAGCTTCGGGGAGCAGTACTTC
CSAPGGLSFGEQYF
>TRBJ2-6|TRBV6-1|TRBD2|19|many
TGTGCCAGCAAGCCACCCTTAGAAGCGGGAGTTACTGGGGCCAACGTCCTGACTTTC
CASKPPLEAGVTGANVLTF
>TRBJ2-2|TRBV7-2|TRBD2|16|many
TGTGCCAGCAGCTTCCTAGCGGGAGGGCTTCCCGGGGAGCTGTTTTTT
CASSFLAGGLPGELFF